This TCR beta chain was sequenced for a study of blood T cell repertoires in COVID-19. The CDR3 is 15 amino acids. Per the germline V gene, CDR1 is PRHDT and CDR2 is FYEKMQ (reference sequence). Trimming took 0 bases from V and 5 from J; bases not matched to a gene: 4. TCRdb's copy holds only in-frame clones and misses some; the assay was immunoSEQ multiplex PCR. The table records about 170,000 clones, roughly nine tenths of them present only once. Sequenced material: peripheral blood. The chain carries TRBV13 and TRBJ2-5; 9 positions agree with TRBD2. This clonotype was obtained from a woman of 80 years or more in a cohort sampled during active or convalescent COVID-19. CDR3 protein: CASSLGRGGPETQYF. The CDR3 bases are TGTGCCAGCAGCTTAGGGCGGGGGGGCCCGGAGACCCAGTACTTC.